This TCR beta chain stems from a study of a mutant IDH1 vaccine in newly diagnosed glioma. Study results and limitations: Overall, roughly 95% of patients had vaccine-induced immune responses. Pseudoprogression seemed unrelated to changes in top peripheral T cell clonotypes.

Remarks on this clone: No antigen is known for it.

CDR1 KGHSH and CDR2 LQKENI come from the germline V gene. The CDR3 has 14 residues. The V segment lost 3 bases and the J segment 7 bases; nucleotides outside the gene matches: 6. Some clones are missing from TCRdb's copy, which holds only in-frame ones; the method was immunoSEQ multiplex PCR. Among roughly 71,000 clones listed, approximately 83% were seen once. Documented time point: baseline, week 1 (first vaccination visit). Sample treatment: pre-vaccination baseline after standard-of-care therapy. Each of the donors came in with new WHO grade 3 or 4 astrocytomas that were IDH1-mutant and ATRX-lost.

The clonotype originates from a man younger than 40 with glioma. This chain connects TRBV18 to TRBJ1-2, with TRBD1 identical over 9 bases. Sequenced material: PBMCs, taken from a glioma patient treated with radiotherapy, temozolomide or both. In nucleotides, the CDR3 is TGTGCCAGCTCACCCACCGGGGACAGGGCTGGCTACACCTTC. Encoded protein: CASSPTGDRAGYTF.